These 11 T cell receptor beta chains were all obtained from the same sample, sequenced in a study of hypomethylating agent response in myelodysplastic syndrome (dated by TCRdb to about 2021). The library was generated by the immunoSEQ multiplex PCR assay. TCRdb retrieved this table from immuneACCESS and kept in-frame rearrangements only. Not all clones are present; in checked studies, unresolved V genes account for under half, and no reason is known for the remainder. In all, the sample holds 5,000 to 6,500 clones, and 80% to 90% of those were seen once. The ten largest clonotypes hold 20% to 30% of the sample. This material consisted of bone marrow, taken before or after starting hypomethylating agent treatment for myelodysplastic syndrome (not recorded which). These receptors were obtained from a human donor with myelodysplastic syndrome.

The chain carries TRBV25-1 and TRBJ2-3, with D uncertain. Germline V lookup: CDR1 MGHDK, CDR2 SYGVNS. This CDR3 spans 17 amino acids. Trimming removed 3 bases from V and 5 bases from J, with 21 bases in between. CDR3 sequence reads: CASSDSLIWALGDTQYF. The CDR3 nucleotides read TGTGCCAGCAGTGATTCCTTGATTTGGGCTCTTGGAGATACGCAGTATTTT.

The chain joins TRBV7-9 to TRBJ1-2; D is perhaps TRBD1 (5 bases). This CDR3 is built from 14 residues. The germline V and J ends were trimmed by 1 base and 8 bases, with 14 bases remaining between them. Germline lookup yields CDR1 SEHNR and CDR2 FQNEAQ (reference sequence). As DNA, the CDR3 is TGTGCCAGCAGCTTAGAGCTAGGGGTGTCCGGCTACACCTTC. It codes for CASSLELGVSGYTF.

The sample holds one count of this clone. This chain uses TRBV6-5 with TRBJ1-3; TRBD1 agrees at 9 bases. The CDR3 totals 13 residues. Germline V gene data show CDR1 as MNHEY and CDR2 as SVGAGI. J was trimmed by 10 bases and V by 2 bases; bases with no gene match: 3. The chain's CDR3 is CASSYADRGTIYF. DNA of the CDR3: TGTGCCAGCAGTTACGCCGACAGGGGGACCATATATTTT.

CDR3 sequence reads: CASSLGNRGRRETQYF. The DNA of the CDR3 is TGTGCCAGCAGCTTAGGGAACAGGGGGCGCCGGGAGACCCAGTACTTC. J is TRBJ2-5 and V is TRBV11-1; 9 bases map to TRBD1. This CDR3 region has 16 residues. After removal of 1 base from V and 5 bases from J, the junction contained 8 bases not matched to a gene. Germline assignment: CDR1 SGHAT and CDR2 FQDESV (reference sequence).

The chain employs TRBV7-2 and TRBJ2-1; 9 bases match TRBD2. The trim removed 4 bases at V and 7 bases at J, leaving 11 bases unmatched. The CDR3 has 16 residues. The germline V gene has CDR1 SGHTA and CDR2 FQGNSA. The CDR3 DNA is TGTGCCAGCAGCTCCAGGACGGGCGGGGGGGCAAATGAGCAGTTCTTC. Protein product: CASSSRTGGGANEQFF.

V and J are TRBV5-6 and TRBJ2-2; D call uncertain. This CDR3 is built from 16 residues. Germline V lookup: CDR1 SGHDT, CDR2 YYEEEE. Trimming cost V 0 bases and J 0 bases, with 9 bases left between them. In DNA, the CDR3 is TGTGCCAGCAGCTTGGCGGGTGACCCGAACACCGGGGAGCTGTTTTTT. Translating gives CASSLAGDPNTGELFF.

V and J are TRBV10-1 and TRBJ1-4; D gene ambiguous. CDR1 WNHNN and CDR2 SYGVQD come from the germline V gene (reference sequence). Deletions cut 6 bases from V and 7 bases from J, with 12 bases between. This CDR3 has 13 residues. CDR3 DNA: TGCGCCAGCAGCCCCGCTTGGACTGAAAAACTGTTTTTT. This encodes CASSPAWTEKLFF.

V is TRBV19 and J is TRBJ2-5; the D call may be TRBD1 or TRBD2 (6 bases each). This CDR3 comprises 13 residues. The V gene's germline CDR1 is LNHDA and CDR2 SQIVND (reference sequence). V lost 5 bases to trimming and J lost 4 bases, with 11 bases between them. CDR3 nucleotides: TGTGCCAGTAGTGGAGGGGGGCCAGAGACCCAGTACTTC. Translated, it gives CASSGGGPETQYF. Looking up the rest from reference TRBV19 and TRBJ2-5 gives the full variable domain: DGGITQSPKYLFRKEGQNVTLSCEQNLNHDAMYWYRQDPGQGLRLIYYSQIVNDFQKGDIAEGYSVSREKKESFPLTVTSAQKNPTAFYLCASSGGGPETQYFGPGTRLLVL.

The rearrangement uses TRBV6-5 and TRBJ2-2; TRBD2 matches at 7 bases. Per germline, CDR1 MNHEY and CDR2 SVGAGI. The J segment lost 5 bases and the V segment lost 9 bases, leaving 9 bases of the junction unmatched. This CDR3 contains 14 residues. The CDR3 protein is CASKNRRGTGELFF. For the CDR3, the DNA is TGTGCCAGTAAAAACAGGCGGGGGACCGGGGAGCTGTTTTTT.

The V and J genes are TRBV6-5 and TRBJ1-2; no clear D. Trimming stripped 10 bases from V and 2 bases from J, with 17 bases between. This CDR3 has 14 residues. Germline loops: CDR1 MNHEY, CDR2 SVGAGI. As DNA, the CDR3 is TGTGCCACCAGAAAAGAGGGAGTGAACTATGGCTACACCTTC. This translates into CATRKEGVNYGYTF.

V is TRBV6-5 and J is TRBJ2-7; D unresolved. Germline loops: CDR1 MNHEY, CDR2 SVGAGI. V lost 6 bases, J lost 6 bases, and 9 bases lay in between. The CDR3 covers 11 residues. The CDR3, as DNA: TGTGCCAGCAGACACCATGGCGAGCAGTACTTC. Translating gives CASRHHGEQYF.